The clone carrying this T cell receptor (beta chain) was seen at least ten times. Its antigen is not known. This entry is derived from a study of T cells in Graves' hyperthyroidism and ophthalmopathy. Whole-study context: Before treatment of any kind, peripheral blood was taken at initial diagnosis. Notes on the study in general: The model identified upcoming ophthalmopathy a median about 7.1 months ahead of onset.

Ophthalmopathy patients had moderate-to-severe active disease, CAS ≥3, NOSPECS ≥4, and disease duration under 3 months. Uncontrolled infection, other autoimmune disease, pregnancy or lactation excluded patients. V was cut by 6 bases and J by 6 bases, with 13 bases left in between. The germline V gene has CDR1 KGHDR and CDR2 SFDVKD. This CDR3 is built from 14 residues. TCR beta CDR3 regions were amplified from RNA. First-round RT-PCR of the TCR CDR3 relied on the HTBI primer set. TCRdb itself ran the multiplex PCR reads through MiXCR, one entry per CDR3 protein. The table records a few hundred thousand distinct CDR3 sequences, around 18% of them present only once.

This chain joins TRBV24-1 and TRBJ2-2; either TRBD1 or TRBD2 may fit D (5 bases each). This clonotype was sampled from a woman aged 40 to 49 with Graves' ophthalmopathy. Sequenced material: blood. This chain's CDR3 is CATSSVRGAGELFF. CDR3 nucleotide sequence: TGTGCCACCAGTTCGGTACGAGGGGCCGGGGAGCTGTTTTTT.